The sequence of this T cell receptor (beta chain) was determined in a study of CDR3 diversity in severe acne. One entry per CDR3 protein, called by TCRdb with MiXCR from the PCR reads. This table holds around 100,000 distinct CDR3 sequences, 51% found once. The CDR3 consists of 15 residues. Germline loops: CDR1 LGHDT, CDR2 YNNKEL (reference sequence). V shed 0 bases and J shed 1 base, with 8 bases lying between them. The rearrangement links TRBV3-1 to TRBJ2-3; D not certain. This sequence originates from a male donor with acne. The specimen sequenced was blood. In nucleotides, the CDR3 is TGTGCCAGCAGCCAAGATAGGGATGGCACAGATACGCAGTATTTT. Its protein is CASSQDRDGTDTQYF.